These 17 T cell receptor beta chains came from one sample sequenced in a study of control samples from healthy donors and cancer patients. Clones were sequenced by immunoSEQ multiplex PCR, and TCRdb holds only the in-frame ones, with some missing. The sample consists of hundreds of thousands of clones, around 90% of them appearing once. The sequenced sample was PBMCs. Source of these receptors: a man between 35 and 55 years old with head and neck cancer.

This chain uses TRBV5-1 with TRBJ2-1; 7 bases line up with TRBD2. In germline, CDR1 is SGHRS, CDR2 YFSETQ. V lost 0 bases, J lost 2 bases, and 2 bases stayed unmatched. The CDR3 is 15 amino acids. This chain's CDR3 is CASSLGEGPYNEQFF. DNA of the CDR3: TGCGCCAGCAGCTTGGGGGAGGGTCCCTACAATGAGCAGTTCTTC.

This chain connects TRBV2 to TRBJ1-1; 7 bases match TRBD1. Per germline, CDR1 SNHLY and CDR2 FYNNEI. Losses at the gene ends were 0 bases for V and 6 bases for J; bases not matched to a gene: 10. The CDR3 extends over 16 amino acids. The CDR3 sequence is CASSEARGRGKAEAFF. CDR3 nucleotides: TGTGCCAGCAGTGAAGCGCGGGGCAGGGGGAAAGCTGAAGCTTTCTTT.

DNA for the CDR3: TGTGCCAAGCGTAAGGAATTAGCGCCAAACTTGATACATTCGGAGGGGTACAATGAGCAGTTCTTC. It is translated as CAKRKELAPNLIHSEGYNEQFF. This chain uses TRBV9 with TRBJ2-1; perhaps TRBD2 as D (6 bases). Per germline, CDR1 SGDLS and CDR2 YYNGEE. The CDR3 contains 22 residues. Trimming took off 9 bases at V and 4 bases at J, with 41 bases between the two ends.

The V call is TRBV3-1 (or the pseudogene TRBV3-2), the J call TRBJ1-2; D may be TRBD1 (5 bases). V was shortened by 4 bases and J by 6 bases, with 12 bases between the two germline ends. There are 13 residues in the CDR3. Germline V lookup: CDR1 LGHDT, CDR2 YNNKEL (reference sequence). The CDR3 loop reads CASSLQFRDGYTF. Written as DNA, the CDR3 is TGTGCCAGCAGCCTCCAATTCAGGGATGGCTACACCTTC.

This chain uses TRBV19 with TRBJ2-7; D call uncertain. The ends were cut back, 0 bases at V and 4 bases at J, with 7 bases in the middle. The CDR3 sequence is 13 residues long. The germline CDR1 and CDR2 sequences are LNHDA and SQIVND (reference sequence). DNA for the CDR3: TGTGCCAGTAGTATAGAAGAAGGATACGAGCAGTACTTC. This gives the protein CASSIEEGYEQYF.

This chain links TRBV7-2 with TRBJ2-5, with D possibly TRBD2 on 6 matching bases. The CDR3 loop spans 15 amino acids. CDR1 is SGHTA and CDR2 is FQGNSA in the germline V gene. V gave up 1 base and J gave up 5 bases, with 14 bases separating them. In DNA form, the CDR3 reads TGTGCCAGCAGCTTAGTCGCCGGGGGTGAGGAGACCCAGTACTTC. Amino acids: CASSLVAGGEETQYF. Full variable domain (rest looked up from reference TRBV7-2 and TRBJ2-5): GAGVSQSPSNKVTEKGKDVELRCDPISGHTALYWYRQSLGQGLEFLIYFQGNSAPDKSGLPSDRFSAERTGGSVSTLTIQRTQQEDSAVYLCASSLVAGGEETQYFGPGTRLLVL.

This chain connects TRBV6-1 to TRBJ1-4; possibly TRBD1 for D (6 bases). V gave up 7 bases and J gave up 9 bases, with 21 bases separating them. The length of the CDR3 is 15 residues. Germline V gives CDR1 MNHNS, CDR2 SASEGT. The CDR3 spells CASTDFPGGAKKLFF. As DNA, the CDR3 is TGTGCCAGCACCGATTTCCCTGGGGGGGCCAAAAAACTGTTTTTT.

This clone came up once. This may stem from a read error, because a much larger clone lies one nucleotide away. This rearrangement joins TRBV28 to TRBJ1-2; D not certain. Germline V gene sequence: CDR1 MDHEN, CDR2 SYDVKM. The CDR3 sequence is 11 residues long. Trimming shortened V by 6 bases and J by 4 bases, and 6 bases separated the two germline ends. CDR3 region: CASSQAYGYTF. The CDR3, as DNA: TGTGCCAGCAGCCAGGCCTATGGCTACACCTTC.

A note on this clone: Additional DNA sequences in this sample encode the identical CDR3. The chain employs TRBV2 and TRBJ1-1; D is unclear. V was shortened by 7 bases and J by 1 base, with 4 bases between the two germline ends. Germline V gene data show CDR1 as SNHLY and CDR2 as FYNNEI. The CDR3 length is 11 residues. CDR3 region: CASMRNTEAFF. CDR3 DNA sequence: TGTGCCAGCATGAGGAACACTGAAGCTTTCTTT.

A few counts support this clone. The chain employs TRBV19 and TRBJ2-7; TRBD2 agrees at 7 bases. Per the germline V gene, CDR1 is LNHDA and CDR2 is SQIVND (reference sequence). This CDR3 region has 15 residues. Losses at the gene ends were 3 bases for V and 0 bases for J; bases not matched to a gene: 5. The CDR3 DNA sequence: TGTGCCAGTAGTATTATGGGAGGGAACTCCTACGAGCAGTACTTC. This translates into CASSIMGGNSYEQYF.

The chain employs TRBV6-2 or TRBV6-3 and TRBJ1-1, with a possible D match to TRBD1 (5 bases). CDR1 and CDR2 from the germline V gene are MNHEY and SVGEGT. V was shortened by 6 bases and J by 3 bases, with 14 bases between the two germline ends. CDR3 length: 14 residues. The CDR3 protein is CASSGQGWDTEAFF. The DNA of the CDR3 is TGTGCCAGCAGCGGTCAGGGTTGGGACACTGAAGCTTTCTTT.

V is TRBV3-1 (or the pseudogene TRBV3-2) and J is TRBJ2-5; D gene uncertain. Germline values: CDR1 LGHDT, CDR2 YNNKEL (reference sequence). The CDR3 length is 15 residues. V shed 1 base and J shed 1 base, with 10 bases lying between them. CDR3 bases: TGTGCCAGCAGCCAAGGGTCTAGGGCCCAAGAGACCCAGTACTTC. The encoded protein is CASSQGSRAQETQYF.

The genes are TRBV4-1 and TRBJ1-4; 8 bases are shared with TRBD1. After removal of 5 bases from V and 8 bases from J, the junction contained 10 bases not matched to a gene. This CDR3 is 15 amino acids long. The germline CDR1 and CDR2 sequences are MGHRA and YSYEKL. CDR3 sequence reads: CASSSSGTGDEKLFF. The CDR3 bases are TGCGCCAGCAGCTCGTCCGGGACAGGCGACGAAAAACTGTTTTTT.

The gene calls are TRBV28 and TRBJ1-5; a possible D gene is TRBD1 (5 bases). Germline V CDR1 and CDR2: MDHEN, SYDVKM. The CDR3 covers 18 residues. The V and J ends lost 6 bases and 1 base respectively, with 22 bases between them. The CDR3 loop reads CASSAPTAAIRSNQPQHF. The DNA for the CDR3 is TGTGCCAGCAGCGCCCCGACAGCGGCCATAAGGAGCAATCAGCCCCAGCATTTT.

The genes are TRBV5-6 and TRBJ1-5, with 7 bases matching TRBD1. Germline V CDR1 and CDR2: SGHDT, YYEEEE. The CDR3 is made up of 14 amino acids. With 3 bases clipped from V and 5 bases from J, the junction kept 5 bases outside the gene matches. The chain's CDR3 is CASSSTGSYQPQHF. In DNA, the CDR3 is TGTGCCAGCAGCTCGACAGGGAGTTATCAGCCCCAGCATTTT.

The V and J genes are TRBV4-1 and TRBJ1-1; 10 nucleotides line up with TRBD1. The CDR3 length is 15 residues. Germline CDR1 and CDR2: MGHRA and YSYEKL. The V gene end was trimmed by 0 bases and the J gene end by 3 bases; junction bases not matched to a gene: 1. CDR3 amino acids: CASSQEGQGYTEAFF. In DNA, the CDR3 is TGCGCCAGCAGCCAAGAGGGACAGGGGTACACTGAAGCTTTCTTT.

The chain combines TRBV19 with TRBJ2-3; 8 bases align to TRBD2. CDR3 length: 14 amino acids. Germline assignment: CDR1 LNHDA and CDR2 SQIVND (reference sequence). The ends lost 5 bases at V and 2 bases at J; junction bases unmatched: 3. CDR3 nucleotide sequence: TGTGCCAGTAGTCTAGCGGGCACCACAGATACGCAGTATTTT. Encoded protein: CASSLAGTTDTQYF.